Here is one T cell receptor beta chain with its context. Antigen: not known. This sample was taken from a study of T cell repertoires in cytomegalovirus infection. A single record per CDR3 protein comes from TCRdb applying MiXCR to the reads. The data hold approximately 910,000 distinct CDR3 sequences, with under 40% observed a single time. The CDR3 length is 16 residues. Trimming pared 7 bases from V and 2 bases from J, leaving 20 bases between. Germline V gives CDR1 MNHNS, CDR2 SASEGT. The receptor was derived from a human donor in good health (CMV status not recorded). Some clones in this sample may be carry-over from other donors' samples. This material consisted of cultured CD8+ T cells from PBMCs, taken from culture after CMV antigen stimulation. J is TRBJ1-1 and V is TRBV6-1; TRBD1 is a possible D gene (5 bases). CDR3 residues: CASKQKYLGVNTEAFF. The CDR3 DNA reads as TGTGCCAGCAAACAAAAATACCTAGGGGTTAACACTGAAGCTTTCTTT.